The 29 T cell receptor beta chains listed next were all sequenced from one sample in a study of response to subunit inactivated influenza vaccine. A single record per CDR3 protein comes from TCRdb applying MiXCR to the RT-PCR reads. The data hold 450,000 to 600,000 distinct CDR3 sequences, with less than 7.5% observed a single time. Source: PBMCs from blood, taken roughly 24 months after vaccination. The source is a man aged 50 to 75 who received an inactivated influenza vaccine.

Regarding this clonotype: One end of the junction does not line up with germline, which may come from a read error. This rearrangement joins TRBV11-3 to TRBJ2-7; D remains unclear. Germline CDR1 is SGHNT and CDR2 is YENEEA. This CDR3 has 14 amino acids. CDR3 region: CASRARRSSHEQYF. The DNA of the CDR3 is TGTGCCAGCAGGGCCCGGCGCAGCTCCCACGAGCAGTACTTC.

This clonotype was seen more than once but under ten times. V usage is TRBV4-1 and J usage is TRBJ2-1; no definite D call. Looked up from germline, CDR1 is MGHRA and CDR2 is YSYEKL. Trimming removed 0 bases from V and 8 bases from J, with 14 bases in between. There are 15 residues in the CDR3. The CDR3, as DNA: TGCGCCAGCAGCCAAGAGCCAGATTTATACTATGAGCAGTTCTTC. Translating gives CASSQEPDLYYEQFF.

This clonotype was seen only a few times. The V gene is TRBV20-1, the J gene TRBJ1-1, with D possibly TRBD1 on 6 matching bases. The CDR3 runs to 11 residues. V gave up 7 bases and J gave up 3 bases, with 9 bases separating them. Germline CDR1 DFQATT, CDR2 SNEGSKA (reference sequence). This CDR3 is CSGTGYTEAFF. CDR3 nucleotides: TGCAGTGGCACAGGGTACACTGAAGCTTTCTTT.

This clonotype was found a few times. The rearrangement uses TRBV2 and TRBJ2-7, with D possibly matching TRBD2 (5 bases). The germline V gene encodes CDR1 SNHLY and CDR2 FYNNEI. The V end lost 1 base, the J end lost 2 bases, and 9 bases lay between the germline ends. The CDR3 has 14 residues. The CDR3 coding sequence is TGTGCCAGCAGTGAAGGAGGAGGTACCTACGAGCAGTACTTC. It translates to CASSEGGGTYEQYF.

This clonotype appeared a few times. The rearrangement links TRBV7-8 to TRBJ2-1, with D perhaps being TRBD1 or TRBD2 (5 bases each). From germline, CDR1 is SGHVS and CDR2 FQNEAQ. The V and J ends lost 5 bases and 0 bases respectively, with 14 bases between them. This CDR3 is 16 amino acids long. CDR3 in DNA: TGTGCCAGCAGCATTGGGGGATCTTACTCCTACAATGAGCAGTTCTTC. Protein: CASSIGGSYSYNEQFF.

This chain joins TRBV20-1 and TRBJ2-3; 8 nucleotides line up with TRBD2. CDR1 DFQATT and CDR2 SNEGSKA come from the germline V gene (reference sequence). The length of the CDR3 is 15 residues. V shed 3 bases, J shed 0 bases, and the junction held 5 bases outside the gene matches. As DNA, the CDR3 is TGCAGTGCTAGTCGCGCTAGCGGGAGCACAGATACGCAGTATTTT. Translation: CSASRASGSTDTQYF.

A few counts support this clonotype. The chain carries TRBV7-8 and TRBJ2-1, with 11 nucleotides matching TRBD2. Trimming removed 1 base from V and 7 bases from J; junction bases left unmatched: 18. This CDR3 contains 20 residues. Per the germline V gene, CDR1 is SGHVS and CDR2 is FQNEAQ. The CDR3 bases are TGTGCCAGCAGCTTAGGATCATCTTACCTTGGACTAGCGGGCGGTAATGAGCAGTTCTTC. Translation gives CASSLGSSYLGLAGGNEQFF.

The rearrangement links TRBV5-1 to TRBJ1-2; D gene unclear. CDR1 SGHRS and CDR2 YFSETQ come from the germline V gene. V dropped 0 bases and J dropped 4 bases, with 10 bases sitting between them. This CDR3 spans 14 amino acids. CDR3 amino acids: CASSLAEITYGYTF. The CDR3 DNA follows: TGCGCCAGCAGCTTGGCCGAGATAACCTATGGCTACACCTTC.

The chain has TRBV7-2 and TRBJ1-2; D perhaps matches TRBD1 (5 bases). The V gene lost 0 bases and the J gene lost 8 bases, with 10 bases spanning the gap. Germline V CDR1 and CDR2: SGHTA, FQGNSA. The CDR3 totals 13 residues. In DNA, the CDR3 is TGTGCCAGCAGCTTAGCGGGAGGGACCGGCTACACCTTC. Its protein product is CASSLAGGTGYTF.

The chain joins TRBV10-3 to TRBJ1-1; D possibly corresponds to TRBD1 (5 bases). From germline, CDR1 is ENHRY and CDR2 SYGVKD. This CDR3 is built from 16 residues. V was trimmed by 0 bases and J by 1 base, leaving 12 bases between them. The CDR3 sequence is CAISESWGGPNTEAFF. The CDR3 bases are TGTGCCATCAGTGAGTCGTGGGGGGGACCGAACACTGAAGCTTTCTTT.

This clonotype was seen ten or more times. The V gene is TRBV11-2, the J gene TRBJ2-2, with 11 bases matching TRBD2. Germline CDR1 and CDR2: SGHAT and FQNNGV. V was pared by 3 bases and J by 5 bases, with 2 bases of the junction left unmatched. The CDR3 has 15 residues. The CDR3 DNA reads as TGTGCCAGCAGCTTTGGACTAGCGGGTACCGGGGAGCTGTTTTTT. It specifies CASSFGLAGTGELFF.

The V and J genes are TRBV6-2 or TRBV6-3 and TRBJ2-1; the D is unclear. The CDR3 runs 13 residues. V lost 3 bases, J lost 8 bases, and 11 bases lay in between. The germline CDR1 and CDR2 sequences are MNHEY and SVGEGT. CDR3 residues: CASSYYGIYEQFF. The CDR3, as DNA: TGTGCCAGCAGTTATTACGGCATATATGAGCAGTTCTTC.

This clonotype was counted ten times or more. The chain couples TRBV20-1 to TRBJ2-3; TRBD2 is a possible D gene (6 bases). There are 14 residues in the CDR3. Germline V lookup: CDR1 DFQATT, CDR2 SNEGSKA (reference sequence). V was clipped by 3 bases and J by 0 bases, with 10 bases between them. The CDR3 reads CSASGRGSTDTQYF. The CDR3 DNA follows: TGCAGTGCTAGTGGGCGGGGTAGCACAGATACGCAGTATTTT.

This clonotype was detected many times. This chain connects TRBV7-2 to TRBJ2-3, with 7 positions matching TRBD2. Germline V gene data show CDR1 as SGHTA and CDR2 as FQGNSA. The length of the CDR3 is 15 residues. The V gene end was trimmed by 0 bases and the J gene end by 0 bases; junction bases not matched to a gene: 0. CDR3 nucleotides: TGTGCCAGCAGCTTAGCGGGACTAAGCACAGATACGCAGTATTTT. It is translated as CASSLAGLSTDTQYF.

There are a few counts of this clonotype. This sequence joins TRBV6-2 or TRBV6-3 and TRBJ1-5, with D possibly being TRBD1 (5 bases). This CDR3 has 15 amino acids. From germline, CDR1 is MNHEY and CDR2 SVGEGT. V was shortened by 5 bases and J by 0 bases, with 11 bases between the two germline ends. CDR3 amino acids: CASSGTYDSNQPQHF. CDR3 DNA sequence: TGTGCCAGCAGTGGGACTTACGATAGCAATCAGCCCCAGCATTTT.

The V and J genes are TRBV10-3 and TRBJ2-2, with TRBD2 matching 11 bases. The CDR3 runs to 17 residues. The V gene's germline CDR1 is ENHRY and CDR2 SYGVKD. The V segment lost 8 bases and the J segment 0 bases; nucleotides outside the gene matches: 8. The CDR3 spells CAIFRGTSGSNTGELFF. Here the CDR3 DNA reads TGTGCCATCTTTCGGGGGACTAGCGGTTCGAACACCGGGGAGCTGTTTTTT.

The rearrangement joins TRBV4-2 to TRBJ2-2, with 9 bases fitting TRBD1. V was clipped by 2 bases and J by 7 bases; unmatched bases: 14. The CDR3 is made up of 18 amino acids. Germline V gene sequence: CDR1 LGHNA, CDR2 YNFKEQ. Written as DNA, the CDR3 is TGTGCCAGCAGCCAAACGTTCCCCGGGACAGGGTGGATCGGGGAGCTGTTTTTT. As protein: CASSQTFPGTGWIGELFF.

The table lists this clonotype with many counts. The gene calls are TRBV7-9 and TRBJ1-4, with 8 bases matching TRBD1. The CDR3 totals 13 residues. Per germline, CDR1 SEHNR and CDR2 FQNEAQ (reference sequence). The J segment lost 7 bases and the V segment lost 4 bases, leaving 2 bases of the junction unmatched. CDR3 in amino acids: CASSSTGVEKLFF. In DNA, the CDR3 is TGTGCCAGCAGCTCGACAGGGGTTGAAAAACTGTTTTTT.

This clonotype turned up a few times. V and J are TRBV7-2 and TRBJ1-2, with TRBD1 identical over 7 bases. CDR1 SGHTA and CDR2 FQGNSA come from the germline V gene. V shed 5 bases and J 4 bases; nucleotides not matched to a gene: 13. The CDR3 is 16 amino acids. CDR3 bases: TGTGCCAGCAGCCGGAGGGCCCTGACAGGGCCCTATGGCTACACCTTC. Translation gives CASSRRALTGPYGYTF.

This clonotype was seen a few times. One end of the junction fails to match germline, which may point to a read error. The chain joins TRBV15 to TRBJ2-5, with 8 positions matching TRBD1. The CDR3 has 14 amino acids. Germline V gene sequence: CDR1 LNHNV, CDR2 YYDKDF (reference sequence). CDR3 in amino acids: CATSRAPDRDVVNF. In DNA form, the CDR3 reads TGTGCCACCAGCAGAGCCCCGGACAGGGACGTGGTGAACTTC.

The V call is TRBV6-2 or TRBV6-3, the J call TRBJ1-2; 7 nucleotides agree with TRBD1. Trimming took 5 bases from V and 6 from J; bases not matched to a gene: 15. From germline, CDR1 is MNHEY and CDR2 SVGEGT. The CDR3 runs to 16 residues. The CDR3 coding sequence is TGTGCCAGCAGTAACCTTCTGGACAGGCGACAGGATGGCTACACCTTC. This codes for CASSNLLDRRQDGYTF.

This clonotype appeared a few times. The CDR3 spells CASSGRDGWGLNEQFF. In DNA form, the CDR3 reads TGTGCCAGCAGTGGACGAGACGGCTGGGGGCTCAATGAGCAGTTCTTC. The rearrangement joins TRBV6-2 or TRBV6-3 to TRBJ2-1; D is perhaps TRBD1 (6 bases). The CDR3 has 16 amino acids. The V end was cut by 5 bases, the J end by 6 bases, with 20 bases between. Germline CDR1 MNHEY, CDR2 SVGEGT.

The chain carries TRBV4-1 and TRBJ1-1, with TRBD1 matching 9 bases. V dropped 3 bases and J dropped 5; count of bases not matched to a gene: 10. Germline V gene sequence: CDR1 MGHRA, CDR2 YSYEKL. CDR3 length equals 16 residues. The DNA for the CDR3 is TGCGCCAGCAGCCAGCAGACGACAGGGGGAGGAACTGAAGCTTTCTTT. This gives the protein CASSQQTTGGGTEAFF.

V gene TRBV10-3 combines with J gene TRBJ2-1, with 8 bases matching TRBD2. V was clipped by 7 bases and J by 5 bases; unmatched bases: 4. The CDR3 is made up of 13 amino acids. CDR1 and CDR2 (germline): ENHRY, SYGVKD. As DNA, the CDR3 is TGTGCCATCAAGGCGGGAGGAGACAATGAGCAGTTCTTC. Residues: CAIKAGGDNEQFF.

This clonotype was counted at least ten times. The rearrangement joins TRBV7-2 to TRBJ1-6; D unclear. Germline-derived CDR1 and CDR2 are SGHTA and FQGNSA. The CDR3 is made up of 15 amino acids. Trimming removed 1 base at V and 4 bases at J, with 8 bases between. This CDR3 reads CASSLEDLYNSPLHF. The CDR3 coding sequence is TGTGCCAGCAGCTTAGAGGACCTTTATAATTCACCCCTCCACTTT.

This clonotype has only a few counts. This chain uses TRBV5-6 with TRBJ2-3; 14 positions agree with TRBD2. Looked up from germline, CDR1 is SGHDT and CDR2 is YYEEEE. The CDR3 is 17 residues long. Trimming cost V 4 bases and J 2 bases; bases outside gene matches: 6. This CDR3 is CASSSRLAGGPTDTQYF. DNA for the CDR3: TGTGCCAGCAGCAGCAGACTAGCGGGAGGGCCCACAGATACGCAGTATTTT.

The genes are TRBV4-2 and TRBJ2-7; D is undetermined. CDR1 is LGHNA, CDR2 YNFKEQ, per germline. V was cut by 0 bases and J by 8 bases, with 14 bases left in between. The CDR3 sequence is 14 residues long. The CDR3 DNA reads TGTGCCAGCAGCCAAGATATTCTGGTCCGTAAGCAGTACTTC. Translated: CASSQDILVRKQYF.

This clonotype has more than one count but fewer than ten. V gene TRBV11-3 combines with J gene TRBJ2-2, with D perhaps matching TRBD2 (5 bases). CDR3 length: 16 amino acids. The germline V gene has CDR1 SGHNT and CDR2 YENEEA. Trimming stripped 5 bases from V and 5 bases from J, with 18 bases between. The CDR3 nucleotides are TGTGCCAGCAGCCCCCTCGAGGGTTGGAAAACCGGGGAGCTGTTTTTT. Protein sequence: CASSPLEGWKTGELFF. Using reference TRBV11-3 and TRBJ2-2 for the parts outside the CDR3, the full variable domain is EAGVVQSPRYKIIEKKQPVAFWCNPISGHNTLYWYLQNLGQGPELLIRYENEEAVDDSQLPKDRFSAERLKGVDSTLKIQPAELGDSAVYLCASSPLEGWKTGELFFGEGSRLTVL.

This clonotype was detected ten times or more. A read error may account for a junction end that differs from germline. The V and J genes are TRBV19 and TRBJ2-2; TRBD1 is a possible D gene (7 bases). Germline-derived CDR1 and CDR2 are LNHDA and SQIVND (reference sequence). This CDR3 spans 14 amino acids. The CDR3 is CASRAGQNSGELFF. The CDR3 nucleotides read TGTGCCAGTAGGGCGGGACAGAACTCCGGGGAGCTGTTTTTT.